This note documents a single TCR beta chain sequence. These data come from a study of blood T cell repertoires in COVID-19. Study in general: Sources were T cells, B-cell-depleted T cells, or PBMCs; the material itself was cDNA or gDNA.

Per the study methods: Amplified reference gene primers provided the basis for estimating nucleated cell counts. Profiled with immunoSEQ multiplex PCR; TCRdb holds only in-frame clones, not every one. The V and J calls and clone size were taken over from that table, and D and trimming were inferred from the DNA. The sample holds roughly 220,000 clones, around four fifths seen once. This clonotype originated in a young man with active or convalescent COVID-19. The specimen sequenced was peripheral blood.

Written as DNA, the CDR3 is TGTGCCAGCAGTCATCCGGGACTAGAGAACACCGGGGAGCTGTTTTTT. It encodes CASSHPGLENTGELFF. This rearrangement joins TRBV27 to TRBJ2-2; 8 bases align to TRBD2. Germline V gene lookup returns CDR1 MNHEY and CDR2 SMNVEV (reference sequence). CDR3 size: 16 residues. The V and J ends lost 5 bases and 1 base, in that order; junction bases with no gene match: 6.